The clone carrying this T cell receptor (beta chain) came up many times. Its antigen is unknown. CDR3 regions were amplified by Arm-PCR using iRepertoire HTBI primers to build TCR beta libraries. TCRdb itself ran the multiplex PCR reads through MiXCR, one entry per CDR3 protein. The sample holds fewer than 350,000 distinct CDR3 sequences, 18% seen once. This sample is part of a study of regulatory T cells in long-lasting Graves disease. Study in general: Antithyroid drugs had been taken under 3 months by newly diagnosed Graves' patients. Points from the study as a whole: Newly diagnosed Graves' patients had higher TCR diversity than persistent ones.

The time point is: newly diagnosed GD, antithyroid drugs for less than 3 months. PBMC RNA served as the TCR library source. Graves' disease diagnosis followed American Thyroid Association guidelines. Unmatched junction bases numbered 9, after V lost 6 bases and J lost 5 bases. The CDR3 length is 14 residues. The sequencing used peripheral blood mononuclear cells (PBMCs), collected at new diagnosis, from a patient treated with antithyroid drugs. The TCR originated in a female donor with Graves disease. The rearrangement joins TRBV12-3 or TRBV12-4 to TRBJ2-5; TRBD2 matches 7 bases. The CDR3 here is CASSPGTKEETQYF. In nucleotides, the CDR3 is TGTGCCAGCAGCCCCGGGACTAAAGAGGAGACCCAGTACTTC.